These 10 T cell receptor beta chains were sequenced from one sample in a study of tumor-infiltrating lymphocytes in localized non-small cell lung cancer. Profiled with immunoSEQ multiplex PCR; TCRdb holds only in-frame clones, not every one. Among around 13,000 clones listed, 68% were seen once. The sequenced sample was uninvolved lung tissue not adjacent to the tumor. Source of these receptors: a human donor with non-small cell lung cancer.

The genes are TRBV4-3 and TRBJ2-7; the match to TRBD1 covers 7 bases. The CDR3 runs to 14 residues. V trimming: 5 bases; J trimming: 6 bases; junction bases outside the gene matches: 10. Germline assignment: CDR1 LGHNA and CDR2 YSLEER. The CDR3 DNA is TGCGCCAGCAGCTCCCAAAGGGGGCAGTTCGAGCAGTACTTC. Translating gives CASSSQRGQFEQYF.

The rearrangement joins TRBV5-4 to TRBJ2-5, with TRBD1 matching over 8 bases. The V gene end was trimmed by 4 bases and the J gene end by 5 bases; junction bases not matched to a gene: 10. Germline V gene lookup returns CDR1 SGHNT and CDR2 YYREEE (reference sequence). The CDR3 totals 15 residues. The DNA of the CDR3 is TGTGCCAGCAGCATGGGACAGGATATGTCGGAGACCCAGTACTTC. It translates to CASSMGQDMSETQYF.

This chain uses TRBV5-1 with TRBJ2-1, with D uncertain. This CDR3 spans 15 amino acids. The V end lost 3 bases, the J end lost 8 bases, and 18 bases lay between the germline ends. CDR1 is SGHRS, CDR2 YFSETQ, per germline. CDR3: CASSWGIRVRDEQFF. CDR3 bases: TGCGCCAGCAGCTGGGGTATAAGGGTTCGTGATGAGCAGTTCTTC.

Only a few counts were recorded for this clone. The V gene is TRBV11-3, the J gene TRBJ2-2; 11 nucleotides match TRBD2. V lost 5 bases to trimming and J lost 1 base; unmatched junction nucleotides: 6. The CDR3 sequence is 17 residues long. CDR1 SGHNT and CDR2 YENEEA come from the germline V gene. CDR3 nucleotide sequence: TGTGCCAGCAGCACAGTTACTAGCGGGAGGAACACCGGGGAGCTGTTTTTT. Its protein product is CASSTVTSGRNTGELFF.

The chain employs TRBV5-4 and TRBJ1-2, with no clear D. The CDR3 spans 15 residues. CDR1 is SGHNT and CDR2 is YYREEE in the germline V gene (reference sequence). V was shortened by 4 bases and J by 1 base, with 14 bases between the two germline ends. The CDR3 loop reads CASSEPGGSNYGYTF. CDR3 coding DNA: TGTGCCAGCAGCGAACCCGGTGGGAGTAACTATGGCTACACCTTC.

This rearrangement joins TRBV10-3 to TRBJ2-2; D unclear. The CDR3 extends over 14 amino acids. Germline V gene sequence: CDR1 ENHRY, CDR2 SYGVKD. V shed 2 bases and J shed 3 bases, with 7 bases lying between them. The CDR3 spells CAISEPTHTGELFF. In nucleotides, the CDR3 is TGTGCCATCAGTGAGCCGACGCACACCGGGGAGCTGTTTTTT.

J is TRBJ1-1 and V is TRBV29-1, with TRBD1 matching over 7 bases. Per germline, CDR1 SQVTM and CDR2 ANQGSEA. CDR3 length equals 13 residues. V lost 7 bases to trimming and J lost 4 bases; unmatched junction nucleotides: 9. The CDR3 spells CSAIGAGGTEAFF. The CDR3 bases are TGCAGCGCTATCGGGGCAGGGGGCACTGAAGCTTTCTTT.

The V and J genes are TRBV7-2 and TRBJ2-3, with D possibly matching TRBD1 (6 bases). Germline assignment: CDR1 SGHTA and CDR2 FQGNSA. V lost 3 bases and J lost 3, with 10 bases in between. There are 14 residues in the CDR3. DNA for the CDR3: TGTGCCAGCAGCTTGGGGGCCGGAACAGATACGCAGTATTTT. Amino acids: CASSLGAGTDTQYF.

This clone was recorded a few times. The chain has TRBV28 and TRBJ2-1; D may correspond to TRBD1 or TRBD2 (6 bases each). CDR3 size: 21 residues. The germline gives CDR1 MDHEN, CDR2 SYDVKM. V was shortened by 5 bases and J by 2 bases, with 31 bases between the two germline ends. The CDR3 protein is CASSHQPIVAGQHIPYNEQFF. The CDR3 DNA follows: TGTGCCAGCAGTCACCAACCCATAGTCGCGGGACAACATATCCCCTACAATGAGCAGTTCTTC.

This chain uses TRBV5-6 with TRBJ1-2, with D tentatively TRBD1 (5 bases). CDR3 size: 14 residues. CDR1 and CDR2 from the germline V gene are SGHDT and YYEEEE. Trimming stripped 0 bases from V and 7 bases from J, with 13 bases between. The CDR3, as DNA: TGTGCCAGCAGCTTGGTAGGAGGGGCGAGTGGCTACACCTTC. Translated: CASSLVGGASGYTF.